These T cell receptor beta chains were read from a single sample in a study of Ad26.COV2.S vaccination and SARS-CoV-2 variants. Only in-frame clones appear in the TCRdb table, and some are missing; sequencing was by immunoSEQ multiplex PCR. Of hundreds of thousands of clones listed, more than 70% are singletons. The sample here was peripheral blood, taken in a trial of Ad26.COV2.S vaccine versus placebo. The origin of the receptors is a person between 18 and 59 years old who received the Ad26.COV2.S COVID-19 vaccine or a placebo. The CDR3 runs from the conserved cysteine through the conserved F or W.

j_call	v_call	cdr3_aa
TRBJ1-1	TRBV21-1	CASSKDGGENTEAFF
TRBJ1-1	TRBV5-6	CASSPLGTGTEAFF
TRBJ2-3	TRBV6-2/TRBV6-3	CASSYERGGASDTQYF
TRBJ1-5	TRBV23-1	CASSLPWNQPQHF
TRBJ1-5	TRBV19	CASTVNSRGLGQPQHF
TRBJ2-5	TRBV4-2	CASSPPPGGREGRGETQYF
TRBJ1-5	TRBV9	CASSGGTGNNQPQHF
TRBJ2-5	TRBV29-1	CSALVGETQYF
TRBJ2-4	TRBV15	CATSREASRYNIQYF
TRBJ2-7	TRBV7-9	CASSRVTGGAPYEQYF
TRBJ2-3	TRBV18	CASSRTIERLAGALGTDTQYF